This T cell receptor beta chain was recovered during a study of T cell responses to AZD1222 COVID-19 vaccine. CDR1 SGHTA and CDR2 FQGNSA come from the germline V gene. The CDR3 has 13 residues. V gave up 3 bases and J gave up 8 bases, with 14 bases separating them. Sequencing was performed with immunoSEQ multiplex PCR; in TCRdb, only in-frame clones are kept and a portion is missing. Of about 110,000 clones listed, 90% are singletons. Sequences were derived from peripheral blood, sampled 28 days after the second AZD1222 dose. This chain uses TRBV7-2 with TRBJ2-7; possibly TRBD1 or TRBD2 for D (5 bases each). The sequence was obtained from an adult who received the AZD1222 COVID-19 vaccine. The chain's CDR3 is CASSLRGSGQQYF. The CDR3 DNA reads as TGTGCCAGCAGCTTGAGGGGCTCGGGACAGCAGTACTTC.